A selection of T cell receptor beta chains follows, all from one sample in a study of human versus mouse CDR3 diversity and MHC coevolution. Generated by immunoSEQ multiplex PCR, the TCRdb table keeps only in-frame clones and is missing some. This table has around 59,000 clones, 94% appearing once. Sequenced: naive CD4+ T cells from blood. These receptors came from a person aged 55-75 years in good health. Both conserved end residues are part of each CDR3. Fields, in order: CDR3 DNA, CDR3 protein, V gene, clone size, J gene, D gene. D genes are given only for firm matches. Expanded clones are given a class, and other clones once, few, many or no size at all.

TGTGCCAGCAGCGTAGCAGGGTCCCCGACTGGAAACACCATATATTTT	CASSVAGSPTGNTIYF	TRBV9	.	TRBJ1-3	.
TGTGCCAGCAGTGCCGGGACAGGGCCCCAAGAGACCCAGTACTTC	CASSAGTGPQETQYF	TRBV6-1	once	TRBJ2-5	TRBD1
TGTGCCAGCAGCCGGAGGGGGCTGGGTCAAGAGACCCAGTACTTC	CASSRRGLGQETQYF	TRBV5-8	.	TRBJ2-5	.
TGTGCCTGGAGTGCAGGGGCGCTGTACGAGCAGTACTTC	CAWSAGALYEQYF	TRBV30	once	TRBJ2-7	.
TGTGCCAGCAGCATACCGGGACTAGCGGGCGCCGGGGAGCTGTTTTTT	CASSIPGLAGAGELFF	TRBV5-4	.	TRBJ2-2	TRBD2
TGTGCCAGCAGCCAAGAGGCTAGCGGGAGGGCCTCCGGGGAGCTGTTTTTT	CASSQEASGRASGELFF	TRBV4-2	.	TRBJ2-2	TRBD2
TGTGCCATCAGTGGTAACAGGGGAAACACCGGGGAGCTGTTTTTT	CAISGNRGNTGELFF	TRBV10-3	.	TRBJ2-2	TRBD1
TGTGCCAGCAAGGAGCGAGTTGAGCAGTTCTTC	CASKERVEQFF	TRBV2	.	TRBJ2-1	.
TGTGCCAGCTCAGGAGTTAGCCGGAGCAATGAGCAGTTCTTC	CASSGVSRSNEQFF	TRBV18	.	TRBJ2-1	.
TGTGCCAGCAGTGAGACCGCCACAGGGAACTCCTACGAGCAGTACTTC	CASSETATGNSYEQYF	TRBV6-1	.	TRBJ2-7	.
TGTGCCAGCAGCTTTTTAGCGGGAGGGACTTACGAGCAGTACTTC	CASSFLAGGTYEQYF	TRBV13	.	TRBJ2-7	TRBD2
TGTGCCAGCAGTCTAGGACAGGGGTCCAATGAGCAGTTCTTC	CASSLGQGSNEQFF	TRBV2	.	TRBJ2-1	TRBD1
TGTGCCAGCAGCCTTACCGGGACAGGGGTAGCCGAGCAGTACTTC	CASSLTGTGVAEQYF	TRBV7-9	.	TRBJ2-7	TRBD1
TGTGCCAGCAGCGTGAACCTAGCCGAGAATGAGCAGTTCTTC	CASSVNLAENEQFF	TRBV9	.	TRBJ2-1	.
TGTGCCAGCTCACCGGACGGGGATCAGCCCCAGCATTTT	CASSPDGDQPQHF	TRBV18	.	TRBJ1-5	.
TGTGCCAGCAGCCAGGGGGACGAGCAGTACTTC	CASSQGDEQYF	TRBV7-2	.	TRBJ2-7	TRBD1
TGTGCCAGCAGCCCTTTCCGGGGAGTCAGAAACAATGAGCAGTTCTTC	CASSPFRGVRNNEQFF	TRBV14	.	TRBJ2-1	.
TGTGCCAGCAGCTTAGGGCAGGGGGCCTCAGATACGCAGTATTTT	CASSLGQGASDTQYF	TRBV11-3	.	TRBJ2-3	TRBD1
TGTGCCAGCGGAAAAGACAGATCCTACGAGCAGTACTTC	CASGKDRSYEQYF	TRBV21-1	once	TRBJ2-7	.
TGTGCCAGCAGCCACTTAACCAGGGCGGGGGCTTTCTTT	CASSHLTRAGAFF	TRBV7-2	.	TRBJ1-1	.
TGTGCCAGCAGCCGTACTGGCGGGGGGTACAATGAGCAGTTCTTC	CASSRTGGGYNEQFF	TRBV11-3	.	TRBJ2-1	TRBD2
TGTGCCAGCAGCTCCTTAAATCAGCCCCAGCATTTT	CASSSLNQPQHF	TRBV7-8	.	TRBJ1-5	.